This is a list of T cell receptor beta chains from one sample in a study of cytomegalovirus exposure and HLA in healthy donors. Libraries were prepared by immunoSEQ multiplex PCR; TCRdb keeps only in-frame clonotypes and omits some of them. The sample has approximately 150,000 clones; approximately 71% are singletons. What was sequenced was PBMCs. These receptors were obtained from a man between 25 and 39 years old in good health and CMV-seropositive. Both conserved end residues are part of each CDR3. A D gene is named only where the DNA matches it firmly. Clone size is given for some rows only: seen once, a few or many times, or a class if the clone is expanded.

CDR3: CASCPRDSDYEQYF
DNA: TGTGCCAGCTGTCCCCGGGACAGTGACTACGAGCAGTACTTC
D: TRBD1
V: TRBV2
size: -
J: TRBJ2-7

CDR3: CASSLGGLAGAGEQYF
DNA: TGTGCCAGCAGCTTAGGGGGACTAGCGGGAGCGGGCGAGCAGTACTTC
D: TRBD2
V: TRBV13
size: -
J: TRBJ2-7

CDR3: CASSVRQGANYGYTF
DNA: TGTGCCAGCAGCGTACGACAGGGGGCGAACTATGGCTACACCTTC
D: TRBD1
V: TRBV7-8
size: -
J: TRBJ1-2

CDR3: CASSPPGQYSNQPQHF
DNA: TGTGCCAGCAGCCCCCCGGGACAGTATAGCAATCAGCCCCAGCATTTT
D: TRBD1
V: TRBV7-3
size: -
J: TRBJ1-5

CDR3: CASSLDRGREKLFF
DNA: TGTGCCAGCAGCCTGGACAGGGGGCGGGAAAAACTGTTTTTT
D: TRBD1
V: TRBV5-8
size: -
J: TRBJ1-4

CDR3: CASALGLAGVRDTQYF
DNA: TGTGCTAGTGCTCTGGGACTAGCGGGAGTTAGGGATACGCAGTATTTT
D: TRBD2
V: TRBV12-5
size: -
J: TRBJ2-3

CDR3: CAWSDPRIQQYF
DNA: TGTGCCTGGAGTGACCCGCGGATTCAGCAGTACTTC
D: -
V: TRBV30
size: -
J: TRBJ2-7

CDR3: CASSSDPTSGRAVF
DNA: TGTGCCAGCAGCTCCGACCCGACTAGCGGGAGGGCGGTCTTC
D: TRBD2
V: TRBV7-3
size: -
J: TRBJ2-1

CDR3: CASSYRMNTEAFF
DNA: TGTGCCAGCAGCTACAGGATGAACACTGAAGCTTTCTTT
D: -
V: TRBV5-4
size: few
J: TRBJ1-1

CDR3: CASSPKGQGTEQYF
DNA: TGTGCCAGCAGCCCTAAGGGACAGGGGACCGAGCAGTACTTC
D: TRBD1
V: TRBV7-3
size: -
J: TRBJ2-7

CDR3: CAISGRDGTEEVEAFF
DNA: TGTGCCATCAGTGGGAGAGACGGGACAGAGGAGGTTGAAGCTTTCTTT
D: TRBD1
V: TRBV10-3
size: -
J: TRBJ1-1

CDR3: CASSAGTSGSETQYF
DNA: TGTGCCAGCAGTGCCGGGACTAGCGGGAGTGAGACCCAGTACTTC
D: TRBD2
V: TRBV9
size: -
J: TRBJ2-5

CDR3: CASSRTGGSTEAFF
DNA: TGTGCCAGCAGTAGGACAGGGGGGAGCACTGAAGCTTTCTTT
D: TRBD1
V: TRBV6-5
size: few
J: TRBJ1-1

CDR3: CASSQTSALTDTQYF
DNA: TGTGCCAGCAGCCAAACTAGCGCCCTCACAGATACGCAGTATTTT
D: TRBD2
V: TRBV7-9
size: -
J: TRBJ2-3

CDR3: CASSFSGNTIYF
DNA: TGTGCCAGCAGCTTCAGTGGAAACACCATATATTTT
D: -
V: TRBV5-5
size: -
J: TRBJ1-3

CDR3: CASSQEDKRTGSHGQSSYNEQFF
DNA: TGTGCCAGCAGCCAAGAGGATAAGCGGACAGGGAGCCACGGCCAGAGCTCCTACAATGAGCAGTTCTTC
D: TRBD1
V: TRBV4-2
size: -
J: TRBJ2-1

CDR3: CASSGGLSYEQYF
DNA: TGTGCCAGCAGCGGGGGACTATCCTACGAGCAGTACTTC
D: TRBD2
V: TRBV28
size: -
J: TRBJ2-7

CDR3: CATREFGQGAQGSYGYTF
DNA: TGTGCCACCCGAGAGTTTGGACAGGGGGCCCAGGGGAGCTATGGCTACACCTTC
D: TRBD1
V: TRBV15
size: -
J: TRBJ1-2

CDR3: CASSVLAGGGTDTQYF
DNA: TGCGCCAGCAGCGTACTAGCGGGAGGGGGCACAGATACGCAGTATTTT
D: TRBD2
V: TRBV5-1
size: few
J: TRBJ2-3

CDR3: CASSLDPNYGYTF
DNA: TGTGCCAGCAGCTTAGATCCTAACTACGGCTACACCTTC
D: -
V: TRBV7-8
size: few
J: TRBJ1-2

CDR3: CASTVGSNTGELFF
DNA: TGTGCCAGCACCGTCGGGTCGAACACCGGGGAGCTGTTTTTT
D: -
V: TRBV7-6
size: -
J: TRBJ2-2

CDR3: CASSIWAGGPIDTQYF
DNA: TGTGCCAGTAGTATCTGGGCGGGAGGGCCGATAGATACGCAGTATTTT
D: TRBD2
V: TRBV19
size: -
J: TRBJ2-3

CDR3: CAWSAQSGLAARGTQYF
DNA: TGTGCCTGGAGTGCTCAATCTGGACTGGCGGCTCGGGGTACGCAGTATTTT
D: -
V: TRBV30
size: few
J: TRBJ2-3

CDR3: CASSYSTASSYEQYF
DNA: TGTGCCAGCAGTTATTCGACAGCGAGCTCCTACGAGCAGTACTTC
D: -
V: TRBV28
size: few
J: TRBJ2-7

CDR3: CASRGPPGYTF
DNA: TGTGCCAGTAGGGGGCCTCCTGGCTACACCTTC
D: -
V: TRBV19
size: -
J: TRBJ1-2

CDR3: CASSPGGGQGYEQYF
DNA: TGTGCCAGCAGTCCGGGAGGGGGACAGGGTTACGAGCAGTACTTC
D: -
V: TRBV6-5
size: -
J: TRBJ2-7

CDR3: CASSDGDRANQPQHF
DNA: TGCGCCAGCAGTGATGGGGACAGGGCGAATCAGCCCCAGCATTTT
D: TRBD1
V: TRBV25-1
size: -
J: TRBJ1-5

CDR3: CASRFLGAGEQYF
DNA: TGTGCCAGCAGATTCCTCGGAGCGGGCGAGCAGTACTTC
D: -
V: TRBV27
size: few
J: TRBJ2-7

CDR3: CASSLGQAYYEQYF
DNA: TGTGCCAGCAGCTTAGGACAGGCGTACTACGAGCAGTACTTC
D: -
V: TRBV7-2
size: few
J: TRBJ2-7

CDR3: CTSSQDKGLACYNEQFF
DNA: TGCACCAGCAGCCAAGATAAAGGACTAGCGTGCTACAATGAGCAGTTCTTC
D: -
V: TRBV1
size: -
J: TRBJ2-1

CDR3: CATKIQGFYGYTF
DNA: TGTGCCACCAAGATTCAGGGTTTTTATGGCTACACCTTC
D: -
V: TRBV28
size: -
J: TRBJ1-2

CDR3: CASSERLAEINEQFF
DNA: TGTGCCAGCAGTGAACGGCTAGCGGAGATCAATGAGCAGTTCTTC
D: TRBD2
V: TRBV6-1
size: -
J: TRBJ2-1

CDR3: CASSRQPNQPQHF
DNA: TGTGCCAGTAGTAGACAGCCCAATCAGCCCCAGCATTTT
D: -
V: TRBV19
size: -
J: TRBJ1-5

CDR3: CASTPTGVENEQYF
DNA: TGTGCCAGCACCCCGACAGGGGTTGAGAACGAGCAGTACTTC
D: TRBD1
V: TRBV7-6
size: few
J: TRBJ2-7